The entry that follows covers one TCR beta chain sequence. The sample originates from a study of cytomegalovirus exposure and HLA in healthy donors. Study details: A previous analysis identified 95 million to 140 million unique TCR beta sequences derived from 180 million or so T cells.

Trimming pared 3 bases from V and 2 bases from J, leaving 9 bases between. The germline V gene has CDR1 WNHNN and CDR2 SYGVQD (reference sequence). This CDR3 is 14 amino acids long. Primers: 60 Vbeta forward and 13 Jbeta reverse. The data were produced by immunoSEQ multiplex PCR, yet TCRdb's version contains in-frame clones alone and is incomplete. Here the sample spans some 100,000 clones, more than 75% being singletons. This clonotype was sampled from a woman aged 45-60 years in good health and CMV-seropositive. The rearrangement uses TRBV10-1 and TRBJ2-3; D is undetermined. The specimen was PBMCs. The CDR3 DNA is TGCGCCAGCAGTGACGGCGGTTCCACAGATACGCAGTATTTT. Protein sequence: CASSDGGSTDTQYF.